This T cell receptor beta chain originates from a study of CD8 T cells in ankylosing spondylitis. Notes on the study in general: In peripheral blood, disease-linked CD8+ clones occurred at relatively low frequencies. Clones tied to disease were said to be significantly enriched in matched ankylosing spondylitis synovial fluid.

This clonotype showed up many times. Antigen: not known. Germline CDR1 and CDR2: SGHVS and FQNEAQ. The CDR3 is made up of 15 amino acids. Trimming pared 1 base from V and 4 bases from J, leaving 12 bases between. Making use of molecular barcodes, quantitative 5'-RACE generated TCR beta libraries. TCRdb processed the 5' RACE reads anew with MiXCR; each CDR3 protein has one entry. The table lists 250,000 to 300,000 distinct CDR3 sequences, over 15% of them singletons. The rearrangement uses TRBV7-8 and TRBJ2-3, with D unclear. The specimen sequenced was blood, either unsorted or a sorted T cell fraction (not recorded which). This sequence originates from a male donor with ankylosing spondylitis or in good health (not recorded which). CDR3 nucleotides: TGTGCCAGCAGCTTAGTCGAACTAAGCGCAGATACGCAGTATTTT. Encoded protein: CASSLVELSADTQYF.